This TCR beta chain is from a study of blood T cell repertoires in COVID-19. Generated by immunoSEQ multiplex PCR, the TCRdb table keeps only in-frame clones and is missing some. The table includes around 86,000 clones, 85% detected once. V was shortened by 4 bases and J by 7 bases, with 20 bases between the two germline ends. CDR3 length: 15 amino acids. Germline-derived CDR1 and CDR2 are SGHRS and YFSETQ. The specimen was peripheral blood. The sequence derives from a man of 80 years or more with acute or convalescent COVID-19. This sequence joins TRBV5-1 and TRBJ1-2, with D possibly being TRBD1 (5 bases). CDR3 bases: TGCGCCAGCAGCCTTCGCACATCGGGCGACAGTGGCTACACCTTC. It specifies CASSLRTSGDSGYTF.